This entry lists 8 T cell receptor beta chains sequenced from one sample in a study of T-cell memory formation after mild COVID-19. TCRdb re-derived calls from the 5' RACE reads in MiXCR, one entry per CDR3 protein. The sample gives 250,000 to 300,000 distinct CDR3 sequences, roughly 18% of which show up once; 23% is in the top ten. The sample comprised PBMCs or a T cell subset sorted from them (not recorded which). These receptors were collected from a man between 18 and 35 years old who had mild COVID-19 (a few samples of this study predate the infection). Cell type and time point are not known.

This clonotype has more than one count but fewer than ten. The chain is built from TRBV7-9 and TRBJ2-5, with 10 bases identical to TRBD2. Germline CDR1 is SEHNR and CDR2 is FQNEAQ (reference sequence). The V gene end was trimmed by 1 base and the J gene end by 7 bases; junction bases not matched to a gene: 6. The CDR3 is 15 residues long. In DNA, the CDR3 is TGTGCCAGCAGCTTAGAGTTGGCTAGCGGGGGGACCCAGTACTTC. Its protein is CASSLELASGGTQYF.

In its sample, this clonotype was seen a few times. J is TRBJ2-5 and V is TRBV6-5; D gene uncertain. V was trimmed by 7 bases and J by 8 bases, leaving 17 bases between them. The CDR3 runs to 13 residues. Germline lookup yields CDR1 MNHEY and CDR2 SVGAGI. As DNA, the CDR3 is TGTGCCAGCACCGAAGATGGGATGCTTACCCAGTACTTC. As protein: CASTEDGMLTQYF.

The chain uses TRBV6-5 and TRBJ1-5; the D gene is possibly TRBD1 (5 bases). The CDR3 runs to 15 residues. Germline V gene sequence: CDR1 MNHEY, CDR2 SVGAGI. Trimming pared 0 bases from V and 4 bases from J, leaving 10 bases between. Here the CDR3 DNA reads TGTGCCAGCAGTTACTCGCTGGGGGGAAATCAGCCCCAGCATTTT. Protein sequence: CASSYSLGGNQPQHF.

This clonotype has a handful of counts. The rearrangement joins TRBV7-2 to TRBJ1-1; maybe TRBD1 (5 bases). Germline V gene sequence: CDR1 SGHTA, CDR2 FQGNSA. This CDR3 is 14 amino acids long. The germline V and J ends were trimmed by 3 bases and 0 bases, with 8 bases remaining between them. The CDR3 loop reads CASSFRGVNTEAFF. The CDR3 DNA reads TGTGCCAGCAGCTTCCGGGGCGTGAACACTGAAGCTTTCTTT.

This clonotype showed up just a few times. J is TRBJ2-3 and V is TRBV9; 7 nucleotides line up with TRBD1. CDR1 and CDR2 from the germline V gene are SGDLS and YYNGEE. This CDR3 has 16 amino acids. Trimming took 2 bases from V and 2 from J; bases not matched to a gene: 8. The CDR3 sequence: CASSVGGTATTDTQYF. The CDR3 DNA reads as TGTGCCAGCAGCGTTGGTGGGACAGCCACCACAGATACGCAGTATTTT.

This clonotype was recorded a few times. The rearrangement joins TRBV6-5 to TRBJ2-1, with 9 bases identical to TRBD1. The length of the CDR3 is 15 residues. Trimming removed 6 bases from V and 8 bases from J; junction bases left unmatched: 11. CDR1 and CDR2 from the germline V gene are MNHEY and SVGAGI. The CDR3 DNA reads as TGTGCCAGCAGCGCTCGGACAGGGGTCCTCGATGAGCAGTTCTTC. Protein product: CASSARTGVLDEQFF.

The V gene is TRBV4-1, the J gene TRBJ2-3, with D possibly matching TRBD1 (5 bases). Germline V gene data show CDR1 as MGHRA and CDR2 as YSYEKL. The CDR3 is made up of 17 amino acids. The V and J ends lost 0 bases and 5 bases respectively, with 18 bases between them. CDR3 in DNA: TGCGCCAGCAGCCAAGATCTTCGGGCAGGGTCAGTAGATACGCAGTATTTT. Translated: CASSQDLRAGSVDTQYF.

This clonotype appeared many times. The rearrangement links TRBV4-2 to TRBJ2-1, with TRBD2 identical over 11 bases. The junction had 0 bases not matched to a gene; V was cut back by 0 bases and J by 5 bases. CDR1 LGHNA and CDR2 YNFKEQ come from the germline V gene. This CDR3 contains 15 residues. The DNA of the CDR3 is TGTGCCAGCAGCCAAGATAGCGGGGGGGACAATGAGCAGTTCTTC. Its translation is CASSQDSGGDNEQFF.